This T cell receptor (beta chain) was sequenced during a study of blood T cell repertoires in COVID-19. Turning to the study itself: COVID-19 samples collected from the United States, Italy and Spain covered acute and convalescent phases. In each case, the material was cDNA or gDNA derived from T cells, B-cell-depleted T cells, or PBMCs.

With 11 bases removed from V and 4 bases from J, the gap between germline ends came to 11 bases. The CDR3 contains 11 residues. Germline CDR1 and CDR2: MDHEN and SYDVKM. Original analysis: Amplification from reference gene primers served as the basis for estimated nucleated cell counts. Profiled with immunoSEQ multiplex PCR; TCRdb holds only in-frame clones, not every one. V and J calls and clone size come straight from that table; D and trimming were deduced from the DNA. The repertoire holds 55,000 to 70,000 clones, with more than 85% as singletons. The sequence was obtained from a woman in her 70s with active COVID-19. Sequencing was done on a sample of peripheral blood. The rearrangement links TRBV28 to TRBJ1-2; possibly TRBD1 for D (5 bases). As DNA, the CDR3 is TGTGCCGGGGGGTCAGGCTATGGCTACACCTTC. Its protein is CAGGSGYGYTF.